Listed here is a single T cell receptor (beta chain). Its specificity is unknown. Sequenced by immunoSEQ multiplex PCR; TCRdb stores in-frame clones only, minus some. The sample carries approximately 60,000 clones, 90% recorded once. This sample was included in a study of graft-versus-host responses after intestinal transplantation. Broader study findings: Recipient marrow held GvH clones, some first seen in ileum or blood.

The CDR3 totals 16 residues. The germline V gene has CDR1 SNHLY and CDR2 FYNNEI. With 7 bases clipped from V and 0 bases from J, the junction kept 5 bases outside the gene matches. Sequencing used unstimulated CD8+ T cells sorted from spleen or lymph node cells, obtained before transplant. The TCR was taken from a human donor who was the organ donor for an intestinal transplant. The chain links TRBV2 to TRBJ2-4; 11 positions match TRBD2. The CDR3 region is CASTDGLAGAKNIQYF. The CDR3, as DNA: TGTGCCAGCACCGATGGACTAGCGGGAGCCAAAAACATTCAGTACTTC.